This TCR beta chain was sequenced in a study of long-term antiretroviral therapy in people with HIV. J gave up 0 bases and V 3 bases, and 3 bases lay outside the gene matches. This CDR3 contains 15 residues. In germline, CDR1 is PRHDT, CDR2 FYEKMQ (reference sequence). Sequencing relied on immunoSEQ assay v3.0, run at survey level. Libraries were prepared by immunoSEQ multiplex PCR; TCRdb keeps only in-frame clonotypes and omits some of them. The data contain about 24,000 clones, approximately 95% of them singletons. This chain links TRBV13 with TRBJ1-1; 8 nucleotides align to TRBD1. The receptor was derived from a woman aged 45-65 years with HIV. The source material was unsorted PBMCs, sampled just over 4.8 years after starting antiretroviral therapy. As DNA, the CDR3 is TGTGCCAGCAGCTTTCAGGGGGCTATGAACACTGAAGCTTTCTTT. As protein: CASSFQGAMNTEAFF.